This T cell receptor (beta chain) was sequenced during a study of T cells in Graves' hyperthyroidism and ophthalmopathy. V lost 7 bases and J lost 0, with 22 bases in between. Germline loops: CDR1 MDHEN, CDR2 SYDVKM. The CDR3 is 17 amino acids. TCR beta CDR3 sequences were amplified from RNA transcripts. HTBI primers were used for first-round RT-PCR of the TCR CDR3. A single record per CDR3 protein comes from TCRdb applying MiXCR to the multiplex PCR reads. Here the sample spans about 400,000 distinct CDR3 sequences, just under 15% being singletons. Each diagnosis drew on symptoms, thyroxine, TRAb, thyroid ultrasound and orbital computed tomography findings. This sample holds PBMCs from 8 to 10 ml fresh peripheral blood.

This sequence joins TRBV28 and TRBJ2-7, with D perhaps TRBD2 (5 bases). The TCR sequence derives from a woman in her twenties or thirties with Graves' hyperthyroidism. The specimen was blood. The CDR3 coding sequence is TGTGCCAGCACCAGTACGCTTGGGCGGGCAAGCTCCTACGAGCAGTACTTC. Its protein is CASTSTLGRASSYEQYF.